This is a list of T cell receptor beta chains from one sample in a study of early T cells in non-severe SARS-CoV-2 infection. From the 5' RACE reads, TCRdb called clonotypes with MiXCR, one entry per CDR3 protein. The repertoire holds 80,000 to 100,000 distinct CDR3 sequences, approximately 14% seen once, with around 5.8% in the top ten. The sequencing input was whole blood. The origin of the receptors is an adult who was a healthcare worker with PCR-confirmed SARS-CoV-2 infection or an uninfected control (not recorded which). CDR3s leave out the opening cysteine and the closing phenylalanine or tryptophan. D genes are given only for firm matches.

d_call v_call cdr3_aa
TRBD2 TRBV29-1 SVGSGGINNEQF
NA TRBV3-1 ASSQGAGIGSYEQY
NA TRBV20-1 SARDPGTQSSPQH
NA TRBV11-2 ASSLTTGELF
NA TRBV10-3 AISGGQETQY
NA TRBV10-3 AISLDRLGGDTQY
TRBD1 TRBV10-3 ATGQGNEQF
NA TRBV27 ASSFRVNQPQH
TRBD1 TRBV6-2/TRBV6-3 ASSPLTGGSSPLH
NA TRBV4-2 ASSQDPGGTNEQF
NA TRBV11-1 ASSFPAEDEF
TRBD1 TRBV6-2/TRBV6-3 ASSYGQGIYGYT
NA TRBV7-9 ASSLVWTFGNTIY
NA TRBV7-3 ASSPQSGAHTQY
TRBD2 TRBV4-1 ASSPQLRLAGEETQY
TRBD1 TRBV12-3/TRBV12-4 ASSLGTGTGALEKLF
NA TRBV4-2 ASSQGGHRKASYEQY
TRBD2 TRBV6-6 ASSSLAELAKNIQY
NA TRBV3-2 ASSHSSGGYQETQY
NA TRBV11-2 ASSLYQGPYEQY
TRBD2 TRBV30 AWTGEGPDTQY
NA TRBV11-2 ASSSQLMNTEAF
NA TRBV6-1 ASSPDRINEKLF
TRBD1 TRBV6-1 ASSGDRSSYNSPLH
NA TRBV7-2 ASSARETYEQY
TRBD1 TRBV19 ASSIPSYRGYGYT
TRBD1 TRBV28 ASSLQGAGWYGYT
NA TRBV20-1 SASGFHGANTGELF
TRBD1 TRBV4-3 ASSQDSLRGFHGYT
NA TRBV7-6 ASSLGGLAGNTIY
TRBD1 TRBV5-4 ASSVPGTGSYEQY
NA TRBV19 ASNYDRNQPQH
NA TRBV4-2 ASSQGGGYYGYT
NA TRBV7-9 AAESEAGYGYT
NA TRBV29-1 SVGVEGDIQY
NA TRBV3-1 ASSQTLTSGGLETQY
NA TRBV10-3 AISESVASYNEQF
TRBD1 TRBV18 ASSPFSGQQETQY
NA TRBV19 ASSIITNYGYT
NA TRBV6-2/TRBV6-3 ASSYPTASYGYT
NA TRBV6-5 ASRFLAKNIQY
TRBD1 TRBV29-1 SVPGTGVGEQY
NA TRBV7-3 ASSLTNQLPNIQY
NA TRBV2 ASSPRTGTEAF
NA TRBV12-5 ASAIGVVNEQF
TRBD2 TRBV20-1 SARDWASGSTDTQY
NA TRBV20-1 SARARIRGRPHEQY
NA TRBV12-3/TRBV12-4 ASSPDRRENTGELF
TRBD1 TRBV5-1 ASRLDRAGANVLT
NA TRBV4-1 ASSQIGTANYGYT
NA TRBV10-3 AISESSEQY